Given below is one T cell receptor beta chain in context. Antigen specificity is unknown. This CDR3 has 14 amino acids. Germline loops: CDR1 ENHRY, CDR2 SYGVKD. V was cut by 0 bases and J by 6 bases, with 12 bases left in between. Using immunoSEQ multiplex PCR, the repertoire was profiled, and TCRdb retains in-frame clones only, with some absent. The data show approximately 140,000 clones, with over 90% seen just once and 5.4% held by the top ten. The sample is drawn from a study of T cell responses to AZD1222 COVID-19 vaccine. Study results and limitations: Only six or seven AZD1222 recipients tested seropositive at baseline.

V and J are TRBV10-3 and TRBJ2-7, with D perhaps matching TRBD1 or TRBD2 (5 bases each). The sequences come from peripheral blood, collected on day 0 of AZD1222 vaccination. The source of this sequence is an adult in good health. The CDR3 loop is CAISESGPGSEQYF. In DNA form, the CDR3 reads TGTGCCATCAGTGAGTCGGGTCCAGGGAGCGAGCAGTACTTC.